The 8 T cell receptor beta chains reported below all come from one sample, sequenced in a study of identical twins. MiXCR was run by TCRdb on the 5' RACE reads, yielding one entry per CDR3 protein. There are about 530,000 distinct CDR3 sequences in the sample; around 22% occur only once, and roughly 0.5% lies in the top ten. These sequences were also reported in another study, on yellow fever vaccine responses in identical twins.

Sequenced: CD4+ T cells sorted from blood. The receptors were gathered from a woman aged 18 to 35 in good health.

In DNA, the CDR3 is TGCGCCAGCAGCTTGGCCGCTACAGGGGGCGAGCAGTACTTC. Encoded protein: CASSLAATGGEQYF. This chain uses TRBV5-1 with TRBJ2-7; 8 nucleotides match TRBD1. The CDR3 length is 14 residues. In germline, CDR1 is SGHRS, CDR2 YFSETQ. V was clipped by 0 bases and J by 6 bases; unmatched bases: 5.

The sample holds a few counts of this clonotype. The V gene is TRBV6-1, the J gene TRBJ1-5; 12 nucleotides align to TRBD1. This CDR3 is 16 amino acids long. V lost 9 bases to trimming and J lost 0 bases; unmatched junction nucleotides: 6. Germline CDR1 MNHNS, CDR2 SASEGT. The CDR3 DNA reads as TGTGCCAGTGACAAGGGACAGGGGGCTAGCAATCAGCCCCAGCATTTT. It is translated as CASDKGQGASNQPQHF.

This clonotype was observed many times. V and J are TRBV5-1 and TRBJ2-7, with 7 bases matching TRBD1. Losses at the gene ends were 4 bases for V and 2 bases for J; bases not matched to a gene: 3. Germline V gene data show CDR1 as SGHRS and CDR2 as YFSETQ. The length of the CDR3 is 13 residues. CDR3 nucleotide sequence: TGCGCCAGCAGCCGACAGGGCACCTACGAGCAGTACTTC. Translated, it gives CASSRQGTYEQYF. The whole variable domain, remainder taken from reference TRBV5-1 and TRBJ2-7, is KAGVTQTPRYLIKTRGQQVTLSCSPISGHRSVSWYQQTPGQGLQFLFEYFSETQRNKGNFPGRFSGRQFSNSRSEMNVSTLELGDSALYLCASSRQGTYEQYFGPGTRLTVT.

This clonotype turned up a few times. V gene TRBV7-2 combines with J gene TRBJ2-7; no reliable D call. Germline CDR1 SGHTA, CDR2 FQGNSA. Trimming removed 5 bases from V and 2 bases from J, with 13 bases in between. The CDR3 extends over 14 amino acids. CDR3 sequence (DNA): TGTGCCAGCAGCCCCGGCCAAGCCACCTACGAGCAGTACGTC. It codes for CASSPGQATYEQYV.

The CDR3 sequence: CASSLDRRETEAFF. Written as DNA, the CDR3 is TGTGCCAGCAGCTTAGACCGACGAGAAACAGAAGCTTTCTTT. The chain carries TRBV13 and TRBJ1-1, with D hard to call. V was shortened by 1 base and J by 8 bases, with 14 bases between the two germline ends. Germline CDR1 reads PRHDT; CDR2 reads FYEKMQ (reference sequence). The CDR3 length is 14 residues.

This sequence joins TRBV20-1 and TRBJ2-3; possibly TRBD2 for D (5 bases). Germline V gives CDR1 DFQATT, CDR2 SNEGSKA (reference sequence). CDR3 length equals 13 residues. Here the CDR3 DNA reads TGCAACCCCGACGGGGAGCGTACAGATACGCAGTATTTT. Protein sequence: CNPDGERTDTQYF.

This clonotype came up a few times. This chain connects TRBV11-2 to TRBJ2-5; D is possibly TRBD1 or TRBD2 (5 bases each). The V and J ends lost 5 bases and 4 bases respectively, with 29 bases between them. The length of the CDR3 is 19 residues. Germline V lookup: CDR1 SGHAT, CDR2 FQNNGV. CDR3: CASSPRGFVGQNSRETQYF. In DNA, the CDR3 is TGTGCCAGCAGCCCCCGAGGGTTCGTCGGACAAAACTCCCGAGAGACCCAGTACTTC.

The V gene is TRBV5-5, the J gene TRBJ1-1; no firm D call. Germline V gene lookup returns CDR1 SGHKS and CDR2 YYEKEE (reference sequence). The CDR3 runs to 12 residues. Trimming left V 0 bases short and J 7 bases short, with 7 bases between. Here the CDR3 reads CASSLEVGEAFF. The CDR3 nucleotides read TGTGCCAGCAGCTTGGAAGTCGGTGAAGCTTTCTTT.